The count of the clone carrying this TCR beta chain is one. Germline V lookup: CDR1 MNHNS, CDR2 SASEGT. The CDR3 covers 13 residues. The junction had 5 bases not matched to a gene; V was cut back by 6 bases and J by 5 bases. Unique molecular identifiers were incorporated into the prepared TCRbeta library. In TCRdb, the PCR reads were re-called with MiXCR into one record per CDR3 protein. The profile shows about 400,000 distinct CDR3 sequences, roughly 13% of them singletons. The data derive from a study of T-cell reconstitution after alpha-beta-depleted transplantation in children. Sequenced material: PBMCs, taken from the stem cell graft. The chain has TRBV6-1 and TRBJ1-1, with TRBD1 matching 8 bases. This clonotype originated in a human donor who donated a stem cell graft to a child with Fanconi anemia. CDR3 bases: TGTGCCAGCAGGAACAGGGGGACTACTGAAGCTTTCTTT. It specifies CASRNRGTTEAFF.